The clone carrying this TCR beta chain was seen only a few times. What it recognizes is unknown. V lost 0 bases and J lost 3, with 5 bases in between. Germline CDR1 reads SGDLS; CDR2 reads YYNGEE. The CDR3 runs to 13 residues. These data come from a study of T-cell memory formation after mild COVID-19. Whole-study findings and limits: Those CD4+ clones that contracted were mainly in CM and EM (CD8+ ones in EMRA). There was no confirmation that second-wave clones peaking on day 37 were SARS-CoV-2 specific. Prior to infection, memory already included some responding clones, suggesting cross-reactive memory joined.

One entry per CDR3 protein, called by TCRdb with MiXCR from the 5' RACE reads. The sample carries hundreds of thousands of distinct CDR3 sequences, around 28% recorded once. The J gene is TRBJ2-3, the V gene TRBV9, with D unclear. Sequences were obtained from PBMCs or a T cell subset sorted from them (not recorded which). This clonotype was sampled from an adult woman who had mild COVID-19 (a few samples of this study predate the infection). Cell type and time point are not known. CDR3 in DNA: TGTGCCAGCAGCGTAGTTGGTACAGATACGCAGTATTTT. Amino acid sequence: CASSVVGTDTQYF. The variable domain in full, with the rest retrieved from reference TRBV9 and TRBJ2-3, is DSGVTQTPKHLITATGQRVTLRCSPRSGDLSVYWYQQSLDQGLQFLIQYYNGEERAKGNILERFSAQQFPDLHSELNLSSLELGDSALYFCASSVVGTDTQYFGPGTRLTVL.